This TCR beta chain was sequenced during a study of T cells in Graves' hyperthyroidism and ophthalmopathy. Study-wide results and caveats: Patients with ophthalmopathy were separated from those with stable hyperthyroidism by a 13 V-J model.

Uncontrolled infection, other autoimmune disease, pregnancy or lactation barred patients from enrollment. There were TCR beta CDR3 regions amplified from RNA transcripts. RT-PCR in the first round (using the HTBI primer set) targeted the TCR CDR3. Each CDR3 protein gets one entry after TCRdb re-called the multiplex PCR reads with MiXCR. There are 480,000 or so distinct CDR3 sequences in the sample; 40% to 55% occur only once, and 44% lies in the top ten. V lost 7 bases, J lost 2 bases, and 7 bases stayed unmatched. There are 14 residues in the CDR3. Germline assignment: CDR1 SNHLY and CDR2 FYNNEI. Points on this clonotype: No antigen is known for it.

The origin of this receptor is an adult woman with Graves' disease, either hyperthyroidism or ophthalmopathy (not recorded which). The chain recombines TRBV2 with TRBJ2-7; the match to TRBD2 covers 8 bases. Sequencing was performed on peripheral blood or thyroid tissue (not recorded which). The CDR3 sequence is CASKERGLTYEQYF. The CDR3 DNA is TGTGCCAGCAAGGAGCGGGGGCTTACCTACGAGCAGTACTTC.